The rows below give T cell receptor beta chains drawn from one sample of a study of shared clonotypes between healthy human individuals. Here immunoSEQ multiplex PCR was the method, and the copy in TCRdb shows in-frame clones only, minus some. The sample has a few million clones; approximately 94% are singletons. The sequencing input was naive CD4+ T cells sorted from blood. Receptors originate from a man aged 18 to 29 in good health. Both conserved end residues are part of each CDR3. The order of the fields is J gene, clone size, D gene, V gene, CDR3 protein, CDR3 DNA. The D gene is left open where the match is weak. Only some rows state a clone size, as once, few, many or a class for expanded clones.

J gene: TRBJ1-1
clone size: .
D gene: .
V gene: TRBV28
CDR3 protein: CASRLGVMNTEAFF
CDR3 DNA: TGTGCCAGCAGATTGGGGGTAATGAACACTGAAGCTTTCTTT

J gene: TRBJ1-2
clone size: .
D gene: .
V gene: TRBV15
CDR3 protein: CATSSMPAQGTSYGYTF
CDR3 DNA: TGTGCCACCAGCAGTATGCCGGCGCAGGGTACCTCCTATGGCTACACCTTC

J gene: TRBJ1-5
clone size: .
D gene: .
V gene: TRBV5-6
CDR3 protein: CASSLINQPQHF
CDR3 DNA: TGTGCCAGCAGCTTAATTAATCAGCCCCAGCATTTT

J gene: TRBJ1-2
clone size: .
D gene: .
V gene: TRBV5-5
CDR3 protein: CASSQGPGSYGYTF
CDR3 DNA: TGTGCCAGCAGCCAGGGACCTGGGAGCTATGGCTACACCTTC

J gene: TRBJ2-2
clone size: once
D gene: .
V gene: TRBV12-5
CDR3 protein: CASGLDGLGNTGELFF
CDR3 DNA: TGTGCTAGTGGTTTGGACGGACTTGGGAACACCGGGGAGCTGTTTTTT

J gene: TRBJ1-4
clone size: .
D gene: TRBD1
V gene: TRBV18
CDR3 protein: CASSATKGQGGEKLFF
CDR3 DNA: TGTGCCAGCTCAGCAACTAAGGGACAGGGAGGTGAAAAACTGTTTTTT

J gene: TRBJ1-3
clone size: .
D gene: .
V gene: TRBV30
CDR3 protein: CAWSEGFSGNTIYF
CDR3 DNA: TGTGCCTGGAGTGAAGGATTCTCTGGAAACACCATATATTTT

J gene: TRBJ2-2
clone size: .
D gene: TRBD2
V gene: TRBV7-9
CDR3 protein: CASSSWTSGGAHGELFF
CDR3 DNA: TGTGCCAGCAGCTCCTGGACTAGCGGGGGTGCCCACGGGGAGCTGTTTTTT

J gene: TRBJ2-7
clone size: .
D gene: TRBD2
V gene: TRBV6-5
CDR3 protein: CASSNSGGGSYEQYF
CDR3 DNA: TGTGCCAGCAGCAACAGCGGCGGGGGCTCCTACGAGCAGTACTTC

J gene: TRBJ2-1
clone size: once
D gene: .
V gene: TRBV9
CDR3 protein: CASSTRQDNEQFF
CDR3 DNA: TGTGCCAGCAGCACAAGACAGGACAATGAGCAGTTCTTC

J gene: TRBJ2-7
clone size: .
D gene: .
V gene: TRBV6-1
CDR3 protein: CATGGRQYYEQYF
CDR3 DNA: TGTGCCACTGGCGGGCGACAGTACTACGAGCAGTACTTC

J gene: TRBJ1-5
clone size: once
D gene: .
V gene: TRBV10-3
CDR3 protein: CAISESPQGGAVNQPQHF
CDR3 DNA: TGTGCCATCAGTGAGTCTCCACAGGGAGGGGCGGTCAATCAGCCCCAGCATTTT

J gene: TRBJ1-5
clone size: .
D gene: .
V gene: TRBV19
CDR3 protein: CASTNRDSNQPQHF
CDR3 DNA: TGTGCCAGTACGAACCGAGACAGCAATCAGCCCCAGCATTTT

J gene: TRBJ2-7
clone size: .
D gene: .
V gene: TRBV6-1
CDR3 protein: CASSTTTGRRNEQYF
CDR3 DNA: TGTGCCAGCAGCACAACCACAGGAAGGAGAAACGAGCAGTACTTC

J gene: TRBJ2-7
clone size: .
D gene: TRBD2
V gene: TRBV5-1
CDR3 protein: CASSGGTSAYEQYF
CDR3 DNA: TGCGCCAGCAGCGGGGGGACTAGCGCATACGAGCAGTACTTC

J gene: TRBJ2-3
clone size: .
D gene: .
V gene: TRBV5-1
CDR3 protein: CASSPGAGASTDTQYF
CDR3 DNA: TGCGCCAGCAGCCCGGGGGCAGGGGCTAGCACAGATACGCAGTATTTT

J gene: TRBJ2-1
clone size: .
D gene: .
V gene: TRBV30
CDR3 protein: CAWGRPGPYNEQFF
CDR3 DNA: TGTGCCTGGGGGCGTCCGGGGCCCTACAATGAGCAGTTCTTC

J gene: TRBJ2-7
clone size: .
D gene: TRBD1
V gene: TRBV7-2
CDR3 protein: CASSYLDRVNEQYF
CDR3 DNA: TGTGCCAGCAGTTACTTAGACAGGGTTAACGAGCAGTACTTC

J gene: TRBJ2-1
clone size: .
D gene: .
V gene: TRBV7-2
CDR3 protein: CASSSRALHNEQFF
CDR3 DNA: TGTGCCAGCAGCTCCAGGGCCCTCCACAATGAGCAGTTCTTC

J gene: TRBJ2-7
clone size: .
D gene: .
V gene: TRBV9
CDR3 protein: CASSVDLGAYEQYF
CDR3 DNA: TGTGCCAGCAGCGTAGATTTGGGGGCCTACGAGCAGTACTTC

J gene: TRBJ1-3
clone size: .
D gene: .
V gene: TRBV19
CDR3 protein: CASSILGQGNTIYF
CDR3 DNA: TGTGCCAGTAGTATCCTTGGGCAAGGCAACACCATATATTTT

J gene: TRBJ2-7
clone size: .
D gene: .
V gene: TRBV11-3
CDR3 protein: CASSLVPGEQYF
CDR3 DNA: TGTGCCAGCAGCTTAGTGCCGGGGGAGCAGTACTTC

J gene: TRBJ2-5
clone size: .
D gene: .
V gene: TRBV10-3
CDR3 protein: CAISESTLRGAGEETQYF
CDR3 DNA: TGTGCCATCAGTGAGTCGACTCTTCGGGGGGCAGGGGAAGAGACCCAGTACTTC

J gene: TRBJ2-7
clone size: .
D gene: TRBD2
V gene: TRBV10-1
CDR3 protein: CASSEELAGAREQYF
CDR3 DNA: TGCGCCAGCAGTGAGGAACTAGCGGGAGCAAGGGAGCAGTACTTC

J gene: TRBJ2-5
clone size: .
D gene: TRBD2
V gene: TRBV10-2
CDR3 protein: CASSEMGSGRAIETQYF
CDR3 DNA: TGCGCCAGCAGTGAGATGGGGAGCGGGAGGGCCATCGAGACCCAGTACTTC

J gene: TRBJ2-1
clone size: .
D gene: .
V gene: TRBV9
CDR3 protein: CASSPRTVLPHEQFF
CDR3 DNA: TGTGCCAGCAGCCCCCGGACAGTCCTCCCCCATGAGCAGTTCTTC

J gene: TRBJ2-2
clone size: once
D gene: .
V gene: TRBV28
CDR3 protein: CASTTRVTGELFF
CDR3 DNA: TGTGCCAGCACAACTAGGGTCACCGGGGAGCTGTTTTTT

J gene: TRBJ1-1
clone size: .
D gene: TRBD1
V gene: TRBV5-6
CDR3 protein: CASSPGQAPNTEAFF
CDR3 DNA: TGTGCCAGCAGCCCGGGACAGGCCCCGAACACTGAAGCTTTCTTT

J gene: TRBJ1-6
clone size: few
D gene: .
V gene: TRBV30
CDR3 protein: CAWSKIGNSPLHF
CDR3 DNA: TGTGCCTGGAGTAAAATAGGAAATTCACCCCTCCACTTT